The T cell receptor beta chain described here comes from a study of spatial heterogeneity in lung cancer. V lost 3 bases to trimming and J lost 1 base, with 10 bases between them. CDR1 is KGHSH and CDR2 is LQKENI in the germline V gene. CDR3 length: 14 amino acids. Each TCR cDNA molecule carried a unique molecular identifier. Each CDR3 protein is one row after TCRdb ran MiXCR on the 5' RACE reads. The top ten hold less than 25% of the sample, which has around 18,000 distinct CDR3 sequences, over 9% seen once. This sample's time point: blood at routine non-recurrence follow-up after resection. The chain carries TRBV18 and TRBJ2-7; D is unclear. This specimen was PBMCs, taken at follow-up. This TCR was recovered from a male donor with early-stage non-small cell lung cancer. The CDR3 reads CASSPAVQSYEQYF. DNA of the CDR3: TGTGCCAGCTCACCGGCCGTGCAATCCTACGAGCAGTACTTC.